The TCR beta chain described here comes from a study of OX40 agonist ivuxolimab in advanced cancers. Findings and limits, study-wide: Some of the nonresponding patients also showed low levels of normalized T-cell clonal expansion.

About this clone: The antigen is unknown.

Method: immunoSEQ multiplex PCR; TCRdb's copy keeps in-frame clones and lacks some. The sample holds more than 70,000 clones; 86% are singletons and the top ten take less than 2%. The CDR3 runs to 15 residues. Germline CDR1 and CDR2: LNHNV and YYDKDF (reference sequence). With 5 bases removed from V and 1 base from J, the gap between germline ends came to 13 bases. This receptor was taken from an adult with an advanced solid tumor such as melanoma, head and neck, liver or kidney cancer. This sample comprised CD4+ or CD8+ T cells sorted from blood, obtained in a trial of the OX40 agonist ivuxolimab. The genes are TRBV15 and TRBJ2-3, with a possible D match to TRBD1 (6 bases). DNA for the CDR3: TGTGCCACCAGCGGTGACAGGAGACGCACAGATACGCAGTATTTT. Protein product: CATSGDRRRTDTQYF.